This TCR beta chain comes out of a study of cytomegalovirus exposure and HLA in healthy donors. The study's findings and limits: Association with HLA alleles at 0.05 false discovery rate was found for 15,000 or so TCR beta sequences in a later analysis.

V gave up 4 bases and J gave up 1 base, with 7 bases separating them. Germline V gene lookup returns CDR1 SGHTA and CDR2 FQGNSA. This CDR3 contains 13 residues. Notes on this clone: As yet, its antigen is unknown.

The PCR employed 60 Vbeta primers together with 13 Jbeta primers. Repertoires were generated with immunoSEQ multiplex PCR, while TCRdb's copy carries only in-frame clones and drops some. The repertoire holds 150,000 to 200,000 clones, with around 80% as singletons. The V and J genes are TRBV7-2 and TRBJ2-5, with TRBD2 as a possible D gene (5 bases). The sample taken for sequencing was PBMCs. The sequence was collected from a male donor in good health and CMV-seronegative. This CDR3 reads CASSSAGQETQYF. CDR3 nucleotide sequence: TGTGCCAGCAGCTCCGCGGGCCAAGAGACCCAGTACTTC. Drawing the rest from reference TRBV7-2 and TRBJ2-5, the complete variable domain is GAGVSQSPSNKVTEKGKDVELRCDPISGHTALYWYRQSLGQGLEFLIYFQGNSAPDKSGLPSDRFSAERTGGSVSTLTIQRTQQEDSAVYLCASSSAGQETQYFGPGTRLLVL.